This TCR beta chain was identified during a study of blood T cell repertoires in COVID-19. Study information: Nucleic acid was either cDNA or gDNA, and it came from T cells, B-cell-depleted T cells, or PBMCs.

As originally analysed: From reference gene primer amplification, estimates of nucleated cell counts were derived. Sequenced by immunoSEQ multiplex PCR; TCRdb stores in-frame clones only, minus some. V, J and clone size were drawn from that table, and D and trimming were deduced from the DNA. Seen here are 250,000 to 300,000 clones, 86% observed once, and the top ten hold around 1.8%. The ends were cut back, 2 bases at V and 0 bases at J, with 9 bases in the middle. Germline V CDR1 and CDR2: SGDLS, YYNGEE. The CDR3 is made up of 15 amino acids. This clonotype originated in a young man with active or convalescent COVID-19. V gene TRBV9 combines with J gene TRBJ2-1; no reliable D call. Input material: peripheral blood. The CDR3 reads CASSVAARSYNEQFF. CDR3 in DNA: TGTGCCAGCAGCGTGGCGGCGCGCTCCTACAATGAGCAGTTCTTC.